A single sample is the source of the 2 T cell receptor beta chains below, sequenced in a study of T cell responses to AZD1222 COVID-19 vaccine. TCRdb's table, derived via immunoSEQ multiplex PCR, lists solely in-frame clones and lacks some. The table includes over 95,000 clones, about nine tenths detected once. This material consisted of peripheral blood, taken 28 days after the second AZD1222 dose. The receptors were sampled from an adult who received the AZD1222 COVID-19 vaccine.

This clone was counted once. The chain uses TRBV18 and TRBJ2-5; 7 bases match TRBD1. This CDR3 comprises 14 residues. Trimming cost V 2 bases and J 2 bases; bases outside gene matches: 2. Germline CDR1 is KGHSH and CDR2 is LQKENI. DNA for the CDR3: TGTGCCAGCTCACCAGACAGGGTACAAGAGACCCAGTACTTC. This translates into CASSPDRVQETQYF.

The gene calls are TRBV28 and TRBJ1-4; D uncertain. V lost 6 bases to trimming and J lost 8 bases, with 19 bases between them. Germline V gives CDR1 MDHEN, CDR2 SYDVKM. This CDR3 has 15 residues. The CDR3 spells CASRFRTPGWEKLFF. Written as DNA, the CDR3 is TGTGCCAGCAGATTCAGGACTCCGGGTTGGGAAAAACTGTTTTTT.